This record concerns one TCR beta chain sequence. Its antigen is still unknown. The data originate from a study of OX40 agonist ivuxolimab in advanced cancers. For the study at large: The patients' treatment was ivuxolimab, an agonistic anti-OX40 (CD134) antibody.

The study's findings and limits: Part of the nonresponder group also had normalized T-cell clonal expansion that was low.

Libraries were prepared by immunoSEQ multiplex PCR; TCRdb keeps only in-frame clonotypes and omits some of them. The profile shows around 16,000 clones, about 81% of them singletons. Per the germline V gene, CDR1 is MDHEN and CDR2 is SYDVKM. CDR3 length equals 12 residues. V was clipped by 3 bases and J by 6 bases, with 5 bases between them. This chain connects TRBV28 to TRBJ2-2; D gene ambiguous. This specimen consisted of CD4+ or CD8+ T cells sorted from blood, obtained in a trial of the OX40 agonist ivuxolimab. This TCR was sampled from an adult with an advanced solid tumor such as melanoma, head and neck, liver or kidney cancer. The CDR3 DNA reads TGTGCCAGCAGTTTTAACTCCGGGGAGCTGTTTTTT. Its protein is CASSFNSGELFF.